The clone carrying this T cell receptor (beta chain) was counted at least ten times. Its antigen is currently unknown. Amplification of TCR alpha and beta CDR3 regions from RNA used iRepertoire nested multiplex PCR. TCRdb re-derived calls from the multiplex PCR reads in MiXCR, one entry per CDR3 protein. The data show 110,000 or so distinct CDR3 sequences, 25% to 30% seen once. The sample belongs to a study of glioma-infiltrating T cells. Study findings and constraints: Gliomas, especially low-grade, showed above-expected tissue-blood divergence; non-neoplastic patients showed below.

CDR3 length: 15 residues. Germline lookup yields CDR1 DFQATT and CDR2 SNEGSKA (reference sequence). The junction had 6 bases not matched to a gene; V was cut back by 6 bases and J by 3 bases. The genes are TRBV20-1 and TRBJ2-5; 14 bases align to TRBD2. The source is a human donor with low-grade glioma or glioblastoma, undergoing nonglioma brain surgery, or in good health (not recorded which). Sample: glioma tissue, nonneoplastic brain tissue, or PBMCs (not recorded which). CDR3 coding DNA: TGCAGTGCGGGGACTAGCGGGGGATCGGAAGAGACCCAGTACTTC. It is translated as CSAGTSGGSEETQYF.